These T cell receptor beta chains were read from a single sample in a study of T cells in Graves' hyperthyroidism and ophthalmopathy. TCRdb called the multiplex PCR reads again in MiXCR, with one record for every CDR3 protein. The sample includes roughly 570,000 distinct CDR3 sequences, just over 45% seen only once; the top ten take approximately 8.4%. Sequencing used peripheral blood or thyroid tissue (not recorded which). These receptors all come from a woman aged 18-35 years with Graves' hyperthyroidism. The CDR3 runs from the conserved cysteine through the conserved F or W. D genes are given only for firm matches. A row's size may be missing; if present it is once, few, many or a size class.

v_call: TRBV2
clone_size: NA
cdr3_length: 12
j_call: TRBJ1-1
d_call: NA
cdr3_aa: CASSLRSTEAFF
cdr3_nt: TGTGCCAGCAGCCTAAGGTCCACTGAAGCTTTCTTT

v_call: TRBV7-6
clone_size: NA
cdr3_length: 11
j_call: TRBJ2-5
d_call: NA
cdr3_aa: CASSGGGTQYF
cdr3_nt: TGTGCCAGCAGCGGAGGTGGGACCCAGTACTTC

v_call: TRBV12-3/TRBV12-4
clone_size: few
cdr3_length: 16
j_call: TRBJ2-7
d_call: TRBD2
cdr3_aa: CASSQRTSGRAAKQYF
cdr3_nt: TGTGCCAGCAGTCAAAGGACTAGCGGGAGGGCCGCGAAGCAGTACTTC

v_call: TRBV15
clone_size: NA
cdr3_length: 16
j_call: TRBJ2-7
d_call: TRBD2
cdr3_aa: CATSTPRTSGPYEQYF
cdr3_nt: TGTGCCACCAGCACACCCCGGACTAGCGGACCCTACGAGCAGTACTTC

v_call: TRBV5-1
clone_size: NA
cdr3_length: 16
j_call: TRBJ2-7
d_call: TRBD2
cdr3_aa: CASSPGTSGTLGEQYF
cdr3_nt: TGCGCCAGCAGCCCTGGGACTAGCGGAACCCTGGGCGAGCAGTACTTC

v_call: TRBV19
clone_size: NA
cdr3_length: 15
j_call: TRBJ2-3
d_call: TRBD2
cdr3_aa: CASSISGRETDTQYF
cdr3_nt: TGTGCCAGTAGTATTAGCGGGAGAGAAACAGATACGCAGTATTTT

v_call: TRBV29-1
clone_size: NA
cdr3_length: 11
j_call: TRBJ1-2
d_call: TRBD1
cdr3_aa: CSVGQGGGFVF
cdr3_nt: TGCAGCGTGGGACAGGGTGGGGGATTTGTCTTC

v_call: TRBV12-3/TRBV12-4
clone_size: NA
cdr3_length: 14
j_call: TRBJ1-1
d_call: TRBD1
cdr3_aa: CASSRDRPVAEAFF
cdr3_nt: TGTGCCAGCAGCCGGGACAGGCCCGTCGCTGAAGCTTTCTTT

v_call: TRBV7-2
clone_size: once
cdr3_length: 15
j_call: TRBJ1-5
d_call: TRBD1
cdr3_aa: CASSLGDRVEQPQHF
cdr3_nt: TGTGCCAGCAGCTTAGGGGACAGGGTGGAACAGCCCCAGCATTTT

v_call: TRBV20-1
clone_size: NA
cdr3_length: 17
j_call: TRBJ2-7
d_call: TRBD2
cdr3_aa: CSATPGLAGVFSYEQYF
cdr3_nt: TGCAGTGCAACTCCGGGACTAGCGGGAGTGTTCTCCTACGAGCAGTACTTC

v_call: TRBV2
clone_size: NA
cdr3_length: 15
j_call: TRBJ2-7
d_call: NA
cdr3_aa: CASLGGQGSSYEQYF
cdr3_nt: TGTGCCAGCTTAGGAGGGCAGGGCAGCTCCTACGAGCAGTACTTC

v_call: TRBV5-1
clone_size: few
cdr3_length: 13
j_call: TRBJ2-7
d_call: TRBD1
cdr3_aa: CASSEDRVNEQYF
cdr3_nt: TGCGCCAGCAGCGAGGACAGGGTCAACGAGCAGTACTTC

v_call: TRBV19
clone_size: few
cdr3_length: 15
j_call: TRBJ1-1
d_call: NA
cdr3_aa: CASSIQGLGDTEAFF
cdr3_nt: TGTGCCAGTAGTATCCAGGGCCTAGGAGACACTGAAGCTTTCTTT

v_call: TRBV20-1
clone_size: many
cdr3_length: 15
j_call: TRBJ2-7
d_call: NA
cdr3_aa: CSASPEGGPSYEQYF
cdr3_nt: TGCAGTGCTAGTCCGGAAGGAGGGCCCTCCTACGAGCAGTACTTC

v_call: TRBV15
clone_size: NA
cdr3_length: 13
j_call: TRBJ1-2
d_call: NA
cdr3_aa: CATSSSDRHGYTF
cdr3_nt: TGTGCCACCAGCAGTTCTGACAGGCATGGCTACACCTTC

v_call: TRBV12-3/TRBV12-4
clone_size: many
cdr3_length: 14
j_call: TRBJ1-1
d_call: NA
cdr3_aa: CASSLESGRTEAFF
cdr3_nt: TGTGCCAGCAGTTTAGAGTCAGGGAGAACTGAAGCTTTCTTT

v_call: TRBV2
clone_size: NA
cdr3_length: 13
j_call: TRBJ1-2
d_call: NA
cdr3_aa: CASSRDEGYGYTF
cdr3_nt: TGTGCCAGCAGTCGGGACGAGGGCTATGGCTACACCTTC

v_call: TRBV29-1
clone_size: many
cdr3_length: 14
j_call: TRBJ1-2
d_call: NA
cdr3_aa: CSVEDQAGQDGYTF
cdr3_nt: TGCAGCGTTGAAGATCAGGCAGGGCAGGATGGCTACACCTTC

v_call: TRBV18
clone_size: few
cdr3_length: 17
j_call: TRBJ2-5
d_call: TRBD1
cdr3_aa: CASSPLHRGRPGETQYF
cdr3_nt: TGTGCCAGCTCACCACTTCACAGGGGGCGCCCCGGGGAGACCCAGTACTTC

v_call: TRBV24-1
clone_size: NA
cdr3_length: 13
j_call: TRBJ2-2
d_call: NA
cdr3_aa: CATSDSGNNELFF
cdr3_nt: TGTGCCACCAGTGACTCGGGCAACAATGAGCTGTTTTTT

v_call: TRBV30
clone_size: few
cdr3_length: 12
j_call: TRBJ2-7
d_call: NA
cdr3_aa: CAWSVRWREQYF
cdr3_nt: TGTGCCTGGAGTGTACGCTGGCGCGAGCAGTACTTC

v_call: TRBV5-1
clone_size: many
cdr3_length: 15
j_call: TRBJ2-7
d_call: TRBD2
cdr3_aa: CASSVQRESSYEQYF
cdr3_nt: TGCGCCAGCAGCGTCCAGCGGGAGAGCTCCTACGAGCAGTACTTC

v_call: TRBV5-6
clone_size: NA
cdr3_length: 16
j_call: TRBJ2-2
d_call: NA
cdr3_aa: CASTPFGFGDTGELFF
cdr3_nt: TGTGCCAGCACACCCTTCGGATTCGGGGACACCGGGGAGCTGTTTTTT

v_call: TRBV20-1
clone_size: many
cdr3_length: 14
j_call: TRBJ2-7
d_call: TRBD2
cdr3_aa: CSASSGRSTYEQYF
cdr3_nt: TGCAGTGCCAGTAGCGGGAGGTCCACCTACGAGCAGTACTTC

v_call: TRBV4-3
clone_size: NA
cdr3_length: 14
j_call: TRBJ2-7
d_call: TRBD1
cdr3_aa: CASSQVGQGNEQYF
cdr3_nt: TGCGCCAGCAGCCAAGTGGGACAGGGCAATGAGCAGTACTTC

v_call: TRBV7-9
clone_size: NA
cdr3_length: 15
j_call: TRBJ2-3
d_call: TRBD2
cdr3_aa: CASSISGRSTDTQYF
cdr3_nt: TGTGCCAGCAGCATTAGCGGGAGGAGCACAGATACGCAGTATTTT

v_call: TRBV9
clone_size: many
cdr3_length: 15
j_call: TRBJ2-7
d_call: NA
cdr3_aa: CASSESIGSSYEQYF
cdr3_nt: TGTGCCAGCAGTGAATCAATCGGGAGCTCCTACGAGCAGTACTTC

v_call: TRBV6-2/TRBV6-3
clone_size: many
cdr3_length: 14
j_call: TRBJ2-2
d_call: TRBD2
cdr3_aa: CASMTSGRTGELFF
cdr3_nt: TGTGCCAGCATGACTAGCGGGAGAACCGGGGAGCTGTTTTTT

v_call: TRBV7-6
clone_size: many
cdr3_length: 16
j_call: TRBJ2-2
d_call: TRBD1
cdr3_aa: CASSQGALMNTGELFF
cdr3_nt: TGTGCCAGCAGCCAGGGGGCGCTCATGAACACCGGGGAGCTGTTTTTT

v_call: TRBV15
clone_size: NA
cdr3_length: 12
j_call: TRBJ2-5
d_call: NA
cdr3_aa: CATSSSGETQYF
cdr3_nt: TGTGCCACCAGCAGCTCTGGGGAGACCCAGTACTTC

v_call: TRBV2
clone_size: many
cdr3_length: 14
j_call: TRBJ2-7
d_call: NA
cdr3_aa: CASSATGGAGEQYF
cdr3_nt: TGTGCCAGCAGTGCGACGGGTGGTGCGGGGGAGCAGTACTTC

v_call: TRBV10-3
clone_size: NA
cdr3_length: 16
j_call: TRBJ2-5
d_call: TRBD2
cdr3_aa: CAISESTSGSQETQYF
cdr3_nt: TGTGCCATCAGTGAGTCGACTAGCGGGAGCCAAGAGACCCAGTACTTC

v_call: TRBV7-2
clone_size: once
cdr3_length: 16
j_call: TRBJ1-2
d_call: NA
cdr3_aa: CASSLEARTATGGYTF
cdr3_nt: TGTGCCAGCAGCTTAGAAGCTCGGACAGCCACGGGGGGCTACACCTTC

v_call: TRBV5-1
clone_size: NA
cdr3_length: 14
j_call: TRBJ2-7
d_call: NA
cdr3_aa: CTRRVFPSKDEQYF
cdr3_nt: TGCACCCGCAGGGTCTTTCCCTCCAAGGACGAGCAGTACTTC

v_call: TRBV5-5
clone_size: NA
cdr3_length: 13
j_call: TRBJ2-5
d_call: TRBD2
cdr3_aa: CASSTGLVRTQYF
cdr3_nt: TGTGCCAGCAGCACGGGACTAGTTCGGACCCAGTACTTC

v_call: TRBV15
clone_size: few
cdr3_length: 19
j_call: TRBJ2-2
d_call: NA
cdr3_aa: CATSLTQELATMNTGELFF
cdr3_nt: TGTGCCACCAGTCTTACTCAGGAACTCGCGACAATGAACACCGGGGAGCTGTTTTTT

v_call: TRBV20-1
clone_size: NA
cdr3_length: 14
j_call: TRBJ2-5
d_call: TRBD2
cdr3_aa: CSATLAGVGKTQYF
cdr3_nt: TGCAGTGCAACTCTAGCGGGAGTGGGAAAGACCCAGTACTTC

v_call: TRBV2
clone_size: NA
cdr3_length: 15
j_call: TRBJ2-5
d_call: TRBD1
cdr3_aa: CASSHGQGLAETQYF
cdr3_nt: TGTGCCAGCAGCCATGGACAGGGACTTGCAGAGACCCAGTACTTC

v_call: TRBV29-1
clone_size: many
cdr3_length: 14
j_call: TRBJ1-4
d_call: NA
cdr3_aa: CSVAPDGLGEKLFF
cdr3_nt: TGCAGCGTTGCACCGGACGGTTTGGGTGAAAAACTGTTTTTT

v_call: TRBV30
clone_size: few
cdr3_length: 12
j_call: TRBJ1-2
d_call: NA
cdr3_aa: CAWSVGTDGYTF
cdr3_nt: TGTGCCTGGAGTGTAGGGACGGATGGCTACACCTTC

v_call: TRBV2
clone_size: many
cdr3_length: 13
j_call: TRBJ1-1
d_call: NA
cdr3_aa: CASRGGLATEAFF
cdr3_nt: TGTGCCAGCAGGGGGGGCCTGGCCACTGAAGCTTTCTTT

v_call: TRBV24-1
clone_size: NA
cdr3_length: 14
j_call: TRBJ2-3
d_call: TRBD2
cdr3_aa: CATRAGGPRDTQYF
cdr3_nt: TGTGCCACAAGAGCGGGAGGGCCGAGAGATACGCAGTATTTT

v_call: TRBV20-1
clone_size: many
cdr3_length: 12
j_call: TRBJ1-1
d_call: NA
cdr3_aa: CSASRKNTEAFF
cdr3_nt: TGCAGTGCTAGCCGGAAGAACACTGAAGCTTTCTTT

v_call: TRBV2
clone_size: NA
cdr3_length: 17
j_call: TRBJ2-6
d_call: NA
cdr3_aa: CASSLEVGGTGANVLTF
cdr3_nt: TGTGCCAGCAGTTTAGAGGTCGGAGGGACTGGGGCCAACGTCCTGACTTTC

v_call: TRBV19
clone_size: NA
cdr3_length: 12
j_call: TRBJ1-5
d_call: NA
cdr3_aa: CASSQTVQPQHF
cdr3_nt: TGTGCCAGTAGTCAGACAGTTCAGCCCCAGCATTTT

v_call: TRBV6-5
clone_size: many
cdr3_length: 14
j_call: TRBJ1-2
d_call: NA
cdr3_aa: CASSPPGQHYGYTF
cdr3_nt: TGTGCCAGCAGCCCCCCCGGACAGCACTATGGCTACACCTTC

v_call: TRBV20-1
clone_size: NA
cdr3_length: 13
j_call: TRBJ2-5
d_call: TRBD2
cdr3_aa: CSARTLAGETQYF
cdr3_nt: TGCAGTGCCCGGACCCTAGCGGGAGAGACCCAGTACTTC

v_call: TRBV4-1
clone_size: many
cdr3_length: 16
j_call: TRBJ2-7
d_call: NA
cdr3_aa: CASSHEQRTSAYEQYF
cdr3_nt: TGCGCCAGCAGCCACGAACAGCGGACCAGTGCCTACGAGCAGTACTTC

v_call: TRBV7-6
clone_size: NA
cdr3_length: 12
j_call: TRBJ2-3
d_call: NA
cdr3_aa: CASSHRPDTQYF
cdr3_nt: TGTGCCAGCAGCCACCGGCCAGATACGCAGTATTTT

v_call: TRBV3-1
clone_size: NA
cdr3_length: 17
j_call: TRBJ2-5
d_call: TRBD1
cdr3_aa: CASSQDRIGTAKETQYF
cdr3_nt: TGTGCCAGCAGCCAAGATAGAATTGGGACAGCGAAAGAGACCCAGTACTTC

v_call: TRBV20-1
clone_size: few
cdr3_length: 12
j_call: TRBJ2-1
d_call: NA
cdr3_aa: CSATDGWNEQFF
cdr3_nt: TGCAGTGCAACCGACGGGTGGAATGAGCAGTTCTTC

v_call: TRBV7-3
clone_size: NA
cdr3_length: 15
j_call: TRBJ2-6
d_call: NA
cdr3_aa: CASSVDYAGANVLTF
cdr3_nt: TGTGCCAGCAGCGTTGATTACGCTGGGGCCAACGTCCTGACTTTC